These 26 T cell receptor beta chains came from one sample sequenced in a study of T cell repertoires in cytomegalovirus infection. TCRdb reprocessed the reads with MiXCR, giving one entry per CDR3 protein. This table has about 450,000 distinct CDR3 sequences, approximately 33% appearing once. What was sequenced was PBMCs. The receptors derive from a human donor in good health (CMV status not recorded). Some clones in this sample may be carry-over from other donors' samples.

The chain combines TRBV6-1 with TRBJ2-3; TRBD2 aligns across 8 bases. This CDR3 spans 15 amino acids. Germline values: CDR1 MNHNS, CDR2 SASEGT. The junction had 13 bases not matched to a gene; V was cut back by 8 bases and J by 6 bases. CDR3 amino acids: CASLPGGGFADTQYF. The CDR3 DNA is TGTGCCAGCCTTCCCGGGGGGGGCTTTGCGGATACGCAGTATTTT.

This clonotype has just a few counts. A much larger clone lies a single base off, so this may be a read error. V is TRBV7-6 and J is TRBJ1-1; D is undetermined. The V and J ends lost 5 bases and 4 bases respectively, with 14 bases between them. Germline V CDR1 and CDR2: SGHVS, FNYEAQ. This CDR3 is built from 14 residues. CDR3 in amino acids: CASSPRHSRTEAFF. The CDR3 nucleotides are TGTGCCAGCAGCCCCCGGCACAGCCGCACTGAAGCTTTCTTT.

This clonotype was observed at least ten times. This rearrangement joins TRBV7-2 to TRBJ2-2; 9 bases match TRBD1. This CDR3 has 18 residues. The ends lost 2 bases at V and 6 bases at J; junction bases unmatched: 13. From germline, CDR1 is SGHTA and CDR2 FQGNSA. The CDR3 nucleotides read TGTGCCAGCAGCTTAATCGCGGGACAGGGACATCCTCCCGGGGAGCTGTTTTTT. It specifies CASSLIAGQGHPPGELFF.

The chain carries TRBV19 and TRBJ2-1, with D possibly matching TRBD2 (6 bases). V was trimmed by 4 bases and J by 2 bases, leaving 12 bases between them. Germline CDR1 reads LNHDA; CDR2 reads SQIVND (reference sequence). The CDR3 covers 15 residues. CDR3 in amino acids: CASSRGTDAYNEQFF. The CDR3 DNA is TGTGCCAGTAGTAGGGGGACTGATGCCTACAATGAGCAGTTCTTC.

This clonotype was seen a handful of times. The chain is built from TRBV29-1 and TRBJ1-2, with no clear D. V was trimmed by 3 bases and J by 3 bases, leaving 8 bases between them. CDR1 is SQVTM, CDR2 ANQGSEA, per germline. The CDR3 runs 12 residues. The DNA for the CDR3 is TGCAGCGTTGAGCCTTCCGACTATGGCTACACCTTC. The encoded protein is CSVEPSDYGYTF.

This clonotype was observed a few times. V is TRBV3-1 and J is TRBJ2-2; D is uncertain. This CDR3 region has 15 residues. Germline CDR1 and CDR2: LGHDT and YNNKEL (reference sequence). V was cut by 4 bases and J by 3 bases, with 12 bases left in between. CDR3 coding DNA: TGTGCCAGCAGCCTTGGAGTAGTGCACACCGGGGAGCTGTTTTTT. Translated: CASSLGVVHTGELFF. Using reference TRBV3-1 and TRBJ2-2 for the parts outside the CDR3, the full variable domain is DTAVSQTPKYLVTQMGNDKSIKCEQNLGHDTMYWYKQDSKKFLKIMFSYNNKELIINETVPNRFSPKSPDKAHLNLHINSLELGDSAVYFCASSLGVVHTGELFFGEGSRLTVL.

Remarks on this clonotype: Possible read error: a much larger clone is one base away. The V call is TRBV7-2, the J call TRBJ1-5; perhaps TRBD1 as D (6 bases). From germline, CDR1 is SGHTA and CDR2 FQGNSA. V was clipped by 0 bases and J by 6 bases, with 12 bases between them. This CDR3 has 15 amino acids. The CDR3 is CASSLAQGLAQPQHF. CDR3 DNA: TGTGCCAGCAGCTTAGCACAGGGCTTGGCTCAGCCCCAGCATTTT.

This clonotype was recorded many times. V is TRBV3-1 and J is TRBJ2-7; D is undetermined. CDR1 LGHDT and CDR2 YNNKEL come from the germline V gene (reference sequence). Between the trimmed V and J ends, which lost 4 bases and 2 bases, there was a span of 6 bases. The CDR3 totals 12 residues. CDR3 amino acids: CASSPHPYEQYF. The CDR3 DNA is TGTGCCAGCAGCCCACACCCCTACGAGCAGTACTTC.

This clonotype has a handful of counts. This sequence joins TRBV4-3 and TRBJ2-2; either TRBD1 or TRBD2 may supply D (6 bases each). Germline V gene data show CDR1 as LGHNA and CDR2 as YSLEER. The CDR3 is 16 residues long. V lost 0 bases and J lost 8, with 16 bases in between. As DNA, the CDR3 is TGCGCCAGCAGCCAAGATAAGATGGGGGGCGAGGGGGAGCTGTTTTTT. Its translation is CASSQDKMGGEGELFF.

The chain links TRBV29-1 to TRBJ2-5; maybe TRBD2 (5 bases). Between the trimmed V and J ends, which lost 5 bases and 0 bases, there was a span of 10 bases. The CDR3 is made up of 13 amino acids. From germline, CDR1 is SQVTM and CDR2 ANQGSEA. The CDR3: CSVPGINQETQYF. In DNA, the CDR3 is TGCAGCGTTCCGGGAATAAACCAAGAGACCCAGTACTTC.

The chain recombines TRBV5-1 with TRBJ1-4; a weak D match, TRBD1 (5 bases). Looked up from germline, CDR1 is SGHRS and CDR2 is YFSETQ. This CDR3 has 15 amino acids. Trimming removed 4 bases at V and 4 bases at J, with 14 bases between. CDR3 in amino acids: CASSVSGTGNEKLFF. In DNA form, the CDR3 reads TGCGCCAGCAGCGTGTCCGGGACGGGTAATGAAAAACTGTTTTTT. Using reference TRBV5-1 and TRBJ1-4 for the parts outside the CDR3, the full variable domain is KAGVTQTPRYLIKTRGQQVTLSCSPISGHRSVSWYQQTPGQGLQFLFEYFSETQRNKGNFPGRFSGRQFSNSRSEMNVSTLELGDSALYLCASSVSGTGNEKLFFGSGTQLSVL.

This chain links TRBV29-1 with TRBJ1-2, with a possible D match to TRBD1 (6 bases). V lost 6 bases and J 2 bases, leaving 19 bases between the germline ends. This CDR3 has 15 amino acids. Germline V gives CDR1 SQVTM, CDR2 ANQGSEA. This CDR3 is CSVRGSDQGNYGYTF. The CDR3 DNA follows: TGCAGCGTGAGGGGGAGCGACCAAGGAAACTATGGCTACACCTTC.

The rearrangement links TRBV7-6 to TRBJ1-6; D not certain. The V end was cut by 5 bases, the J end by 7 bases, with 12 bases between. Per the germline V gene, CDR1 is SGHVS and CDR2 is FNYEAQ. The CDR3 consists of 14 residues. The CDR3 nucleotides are TGTGCCAGCAGCCCGGGGTTGGGGAATTCACCCCTCCACTTT. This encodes CASSPGLGNSPLHF.

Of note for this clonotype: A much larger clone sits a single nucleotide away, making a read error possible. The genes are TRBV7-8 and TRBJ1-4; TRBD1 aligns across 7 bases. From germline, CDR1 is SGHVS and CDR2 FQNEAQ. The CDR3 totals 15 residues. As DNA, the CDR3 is TGTGTCAGCAGCGTGAACAGGGGTACTAATGAAAAACTGTTTTTT. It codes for CVSSVNRGTNEKLFF.

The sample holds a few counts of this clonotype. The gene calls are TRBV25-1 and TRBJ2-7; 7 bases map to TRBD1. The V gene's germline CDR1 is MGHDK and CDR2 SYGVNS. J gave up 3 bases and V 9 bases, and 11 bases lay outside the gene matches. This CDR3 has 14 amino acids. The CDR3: CASGGLGGIYEQYF. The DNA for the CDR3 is TGTGCCAGTGGGGGTCTAGGGGGCATCTACGAGCAGTACTTC.

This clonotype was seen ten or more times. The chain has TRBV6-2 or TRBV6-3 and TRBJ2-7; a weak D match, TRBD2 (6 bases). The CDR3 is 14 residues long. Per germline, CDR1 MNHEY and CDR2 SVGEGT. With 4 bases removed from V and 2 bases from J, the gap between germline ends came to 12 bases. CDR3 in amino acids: CASSSSGSTYEQYF. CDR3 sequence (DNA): TGTGCCAGCAGTTCCAGCGGGTCTACCTACGAGCAGTACTTC.

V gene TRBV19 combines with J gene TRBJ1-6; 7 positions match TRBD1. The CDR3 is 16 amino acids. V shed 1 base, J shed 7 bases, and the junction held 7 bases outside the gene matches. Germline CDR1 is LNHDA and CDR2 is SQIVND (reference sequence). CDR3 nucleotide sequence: TGTGCCAGTAGTATAGCGACGAGACAGGGAAATTCACCCCTCCACTTT. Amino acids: CASSIATRQGNSPLHF.

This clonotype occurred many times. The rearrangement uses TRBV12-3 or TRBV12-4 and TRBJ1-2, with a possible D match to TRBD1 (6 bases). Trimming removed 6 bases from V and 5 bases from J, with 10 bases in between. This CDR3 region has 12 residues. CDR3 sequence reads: CASSQGRYGYTF. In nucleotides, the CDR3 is TGTGCCAGCAGCCAGGGGAGGTATGGCTACACCTTC.

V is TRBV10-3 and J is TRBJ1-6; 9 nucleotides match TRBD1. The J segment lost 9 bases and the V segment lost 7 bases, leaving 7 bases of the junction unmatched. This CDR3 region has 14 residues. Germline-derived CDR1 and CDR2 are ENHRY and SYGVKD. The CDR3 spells CAIIDGTGPSPLHF. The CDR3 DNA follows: TGTGCCATCATCGATGGGACAGGGCCTTCACCCCTCCACTTT.

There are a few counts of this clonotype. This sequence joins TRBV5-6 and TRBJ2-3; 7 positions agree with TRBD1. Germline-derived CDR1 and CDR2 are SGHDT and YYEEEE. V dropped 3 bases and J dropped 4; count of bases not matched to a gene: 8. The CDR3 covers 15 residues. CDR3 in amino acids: CASSSDRTGADTQYF. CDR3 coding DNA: TGTGCCAGCAGCTCGGACCGAACAGGGGCAGATACGCAGTATTTT.

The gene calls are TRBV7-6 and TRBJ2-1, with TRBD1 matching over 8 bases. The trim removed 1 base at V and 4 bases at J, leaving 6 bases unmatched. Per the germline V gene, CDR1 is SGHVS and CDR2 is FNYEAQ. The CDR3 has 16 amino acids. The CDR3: CASSLEDRALYNEQFF. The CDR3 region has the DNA TGTGCCAGCAGCTTAGAGGACAGGGCCCTTTACAATGAGCAGTTCTTC.

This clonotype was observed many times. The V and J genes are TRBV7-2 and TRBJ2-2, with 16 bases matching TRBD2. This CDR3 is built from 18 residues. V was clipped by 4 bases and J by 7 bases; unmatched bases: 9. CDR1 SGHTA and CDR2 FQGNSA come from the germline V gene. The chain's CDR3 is CASSSQGLAGGPNGELFF. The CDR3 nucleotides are TGTGCCAGCAGCTCCCAGGGACTAGCGGGGGGGCCGAACGGGGAGCTGTTTTTT. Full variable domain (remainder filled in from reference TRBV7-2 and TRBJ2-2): GAGVSQSPSNKVTEKGKDVELRCDPISGHTALYWYRQSLGQGLEFLIYFQGNSAPDKSGLPSDRFSAERTGGSVSTLTIQRTQQEDSAVYLCASSSQGLAGGPNGELFFGEGSRLTVL.

CDR3 nucleotides: TGCAGCGTTGCAGGGTTAGGAGAGACCCAGTACTTC. This sequence encodes CSVAGLGETQYF. The genes are TRBV29-1 and TRBJ2-5, with D possibly matching TRBD1 (5 bases). Deletions cut 4 bases from V and 4 bases from J, with 10 bases between. The germline V gene encodes CDR1 SQVTM and CDR2 ANQGSEA. The CDR3 runs to 12 residues.

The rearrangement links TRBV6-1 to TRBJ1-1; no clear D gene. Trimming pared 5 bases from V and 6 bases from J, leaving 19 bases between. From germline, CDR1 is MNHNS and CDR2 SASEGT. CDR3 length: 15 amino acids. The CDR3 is CASSYPTLAGPEAFF. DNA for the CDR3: TGTGCCAGCAGTTACCCCACCCTAGCGGGCCCTGAAGCTTTCTTT.

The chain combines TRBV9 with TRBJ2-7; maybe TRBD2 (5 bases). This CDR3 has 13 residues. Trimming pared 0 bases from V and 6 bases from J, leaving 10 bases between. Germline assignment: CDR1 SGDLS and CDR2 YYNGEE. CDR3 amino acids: CASSVGAGTEQYF. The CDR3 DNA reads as TGTGCCAGCAGCGTAGGGGCGGGTACCGAGCAGTACTTC.

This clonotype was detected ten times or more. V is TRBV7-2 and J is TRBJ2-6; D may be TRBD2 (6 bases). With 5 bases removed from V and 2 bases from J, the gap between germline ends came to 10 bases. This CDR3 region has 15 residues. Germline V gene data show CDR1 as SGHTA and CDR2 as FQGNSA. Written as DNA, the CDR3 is TGTGCCAGCAGCCCACGGAGGGCTGGGGCCAACGTCCTGACTTTC. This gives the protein CASSPRRAGANVLTF.